A selection of T cell receptor beta chains follows, all from one sample in a study of CD8 T cells in ankylosing spondylitis. TCRdb itself ran the 5' RACE reads through MiXCR, one entry per CDR3 protein. The data hold under 250,000 distinct CDR3 sequences, with about 10% observed a single time. Input material: blood, either unsorted or a sorted T cell fraction (not recorded which). The origin of the receptors is a male donor with ankylosing spondylitis or in good health (not recorded which). CDR3s include the opening cysteine and the closing phenylalanine or tryptophan. Fields, in order: CDR3 length, V gene, J gene, CDR3 protein.

length: 14; V: TRBV7-2; J: TRBJ2-7; CDR3: CASSPRRLSYEQYF
length: 13; V: TRBV15; J: TRBJ2-1; CDR3: CATSGRTYNEQFF
length: 12; V: TRBV5-1; J: TRBJ2-5; CDR3: CASSSSWETQYF
length: 14; V: TRBV27; J: TRBJ1-1; CDR3: CASSFVGAATEAFF
length: 16; V: TRBV7-2; J: TRBJ2-7; CDR3: CASSRSLGGLFYEQYF
length: 14; V: TRBV20-1; J: TRBJ2-7; CDR3: CSARPVTSSYEQYF
length: 13; V: TRBV9; J: TRBJ1-1; CDR3: CASNTGKDTEAFF
length: 11; V: TRBV5-5; J: TRBJ1-2; CDR3: CASSSDSPETF
length: 16; V: TRBV6-1; J: TRBJ2-1; CDR3: CASSDLAKGIYNEQFF
length: 13; V: TRBV12-3/TRBV12-4; J: TRBJ2-3; CDR3: CASSSDYPDTQYF
length: 16; V: TRBV5-6; J: TRBJ2-2; CDR3: CASSLTSGVNTGELFF